The 10 T cell receptor beta chains below all came from one sample that was sequenced in a study of T cells in Graves' hyperthyroidism and ophthalmopathy. RNA transcripts served as the template for amplifying TCR beta CDR3 regions. HTBI primers were used for first-round RT-PCR of the TCR CDR3. TCRdb re-analysed the multiplex PCR reads in MiXCR, keeping a single row per CDR3 protein. The top ten clones hold roughly 14% of a sample with around 500,000 distinct CDR3 sequences, about 15% of them seen once. The material sequenced was blood. Source of these receptors: a woman between 40 and 55 years old with Graves' hyperthyroidism.

At least ten counts were recorded for this clonotype. The germline gene is not matched at one end of the junction; a read error may be the cause. This chain links TRBV5-1 with TRBJ2-1; 7 bases map to TRBD1. Per germline, CDR1 SGHRS and CDR2 YFSETQ. The CDR3 has 14 amino acids. The CDR3 spells CASSRDSSYNEQFF. The CDR3 nucleotides are TGTGCCAGCAGTAGGGACAGCTCCTACAATGAGCAGTTCTTC.

There are a few counts of this clonotype. The chain employs TRBV29-1 and TRBJ2-3, with TRBD2 matching 9 bases. In germline, CDR1 is SQVTM, CDR2 ANQGSEA. This CDR3 spans 13 amino acids. The J segment lost 5 bases and the V segment lost 3 bases, leaving 3 bases of the junction unmatched. The CDR3 loop reads CSVDGLAKDTQYF. CDR3 nucleotide sequence: TGCAGCGTTGACGGACTAGCGAAAGATACGCAGTATTTT.

CDR3 sequence reads: CASSEAPGHTYEQYF. The CDR3, as DNA: TGTGCCAGCAGTGAAGCGCCGGGACATACCTACGAGCAGTACTTC. The rearrangement joins TRBV2 to TRBJ2-7; TRBD1 is a possible D gene (6 bases). Germline V gene lookup returns CDR1 SNHLY and CDR2 FYNNEI. V lost 0 bases to trimming and J lost 2 bases, with 11 bases between them. CDR3 length: 15 residues.

This clonotype was seen many times. The rearrangement joins TRBV10-3 to TRBJ2-5; D is unresolved. Looked up from germline, CDR1 is ENHRY and CDR2 is SYGVKD. The ends were cut back, 0 bases at V and 2 bases at J, with 10 bases in the middle. This CDR3 contains 15 residues. In DNA, the CDR3 is TGTGCCATCAGTGAGTCTGGGTCGGAACAAGAGACCCAGTACTTC. It is translated as CAISESGSEQETQYF.

This clonotype was detected a few times. For the CDR3, the DNA is TGCGCCAGCAGCCAAGATATAAGTCAGCCCCAGCATTTT. Encoded protein: CASSQDISQPQHF. The chain is built from TRBV4-1 and TRBJ1-5; D gene uncertain. V lost 0 bases, J lost 6 bases, and 6 bases lay in between. The CDR3 runs to 13 residues. Germline values: CDR1 MGHRA, CDR2 YSYEKL.

This clonotype was counted a few times. Here the CDR3 reads CSALQGSSYEQYF. In DNA, the CDR3 is TGCAGTGCGCTACAGGGTTCCTCCTACGAGCAGTACTTC. The chain joins TRBV20-1 to TRBJ2-7, with a possible D match to TRBD1 (6 bases). CDR3 length equals 13 residues. V lost 6 bases, J lost 0 bases, and 12 bases lay in between. Germline CDR1 DFQATT, CDR2 SNEGSKA (reference sequence).

This clonotype appeared many times. The chain is built from TRBV20-1 and TRBJ1-1; D is possibly TRBD1 (6 bases). The CDR3 has 12 amino acids. Germline CDR1 and CDR2: DFQATT and SNEGSKA (reference sequence). Trimming took off 4 bases at V and 0 bases at J, with 6 bases between the two ends. The DNA for the CDR3 is TGCAGTGCTAACAGGGTGAACACTGAAGCTTTCTTT. It codes for CSANRVNTEAFF.

V and J are TRBV7-3 and TRBJ2-1; D remains unclear. Germline V CDR1 and CDR2: SGHTA, FQGTGA. The CDR3 has 16 residues. The germline V and J ends were trimmed by 2 bases and 3 bases, with 14 bases remaining between them. CDR3 in DNA: TGTGCCAGCAGCTTACTAGGACCCGGAAGCTACAATGAGCAGTTCTTC. This translates into CASSLLGPGSYNEQFF.

The chain couples TRBV5-1 to TRBJ1-2; TRBD1 aligns across 12 bases. The CDR3 is made up of 15 amino acids. V gave up 4 bases and J gave up 4 bases; unmatched junction bases: 5. Germline V gives CDR1 SGHRS, CDR2 YFSETQ. CDR3 protein: CASSEGTGGLYGYTF. The CDR3 DNA follows: TGCGCCAGCAGCGAAGGGACAGGGGGCCTCTATGGCTACACCTTC. The full variable domain, completed using reference TRBV5-1 and TRBJ1-2, is KAGVTQTPRYLIKTRGQQVTLSCSPISGHRSVSWYQQTPGQGLQFLFEYFSETQRNKGNFPGRFSGRQFSNSRSEMNVSTLELGDSALYLCASSEGTGGLYGYTFGSGTRLTVV.

This clonotype has a count of ten or more. The chain carries TRBV28 and TRBJ1-1; D is unresolved. The V gene's germline CDR1 is MDHEN and CDR2 SYDVKM. The CDR3 runs to 13 residues. V gave up 1 base and J gave up 5 bases, with 8 bases separating them. CDR3 protein: CASSLSGWTEAFF. CDR3 DNA sequence: TGTGCCAGCAGTTTATCGGGGTGGACTGAAGCTTTCTTT.